One and the same sample provided the 18 T cell receptor beta chains below, sequenced in a study of sequential checkpoint blockade in melanoma. The method was immunoSEQ multiplex PCR; TCRdb's version includes in-frame clones alone and lacks a portion of them. The data show approximately 28,000 clones, 85% to 90% seen once. Treatment in this sample: randomized to nivolumab then ipilimumab (arm A) or the reverse (arm B). The sample in question was CD8+ T cells sorted from blood (inferred from file names), obtained from a patient given nivolumab and ipilimumab in sequence. These TCRs come from a human donor with melanoma.

CDR3 in amino acids: CAIDRYQGLNTGELFF. The CDR3 DNA sequence: TGTGCCATAGATCGGTATCAGGGGCTGAACACCGGGGAGCTGTTTTTT. The V call is TRBV7-9, the J call TRBJ2-2; a possible D gene is TRBD1 (6 bases). Germline V gives CDR1 SEHNR, CDR2 FQNEAQ (reference sequence). V lost 10 bases and J 1 base, leaving 19 bases between the germline ends. CDR3 length equals 16 residues.

This chain joins TRBV6-4 and TRBJ2-1; TRBD1 matches 11 bases. Germline V CDR1 and CDR2: MRHNA, SNTAGT. Trimming cost V 2 bases and J 6 bases; bases outside gene matches: 0. The CDR3 is 14 residues long. The CDR3 loop reads CASSDGTGGNEQFF. The CDR3 DNA is TGTGCCAGCAGTGACGGGACAGGGGGCAATGAGCAGTTCTTC.

The chain carries TRBV5-1 and TRBJ2-1; 7 nucleotides match TRBD2. Germline trimming cut 0 bases from V and 2 bases from J; bases unmatched to any gene: 5. The CDR3 is 16 amino acids. CDR1 and CDR2 from the germline V gene are SGHRS and YFSETQ. CDR3 sequence: CASSLALGGAYNEQFF. CDR3 nucleotides: TGCGCCAGCAGCTTGGCATTGGGGGGGGCCTACAATGAGCAGTTCTTC.

The rearrangement links TRBV27 to TRBJ1-4; 8 bases are a match to TRBD1. Germline values: CDR1 MNHEY, CDR2 SMNVEV (reference sequence). Trimming took 5 bases from V and 0 from J; bases not matched to a gene: 8. CDR3 length equals 17 residues. As DNA, the CDR3 is TGTGCCAGCAGTCCCGACAGGGGTTCTGCAACTAATGAAAAACTGTTTTTT. Protein product: CASSPDRGSATNEKLFF.

The genes are TRBV4-1 and TRBJ2-3; D is possibly TRBD1 (5 bases). The V gene lost 1 base and the J gene lost 5 bases, with 10 bases spanning the gap. The V gene's germline CDR1 is MGHRA and CDR2 YSYEKL. The CDR3 is 14 residues long. The CDR3 DNA follows: TGCGCCAGCAGCCAAGCGCTAGGGGAAGATACGCAGTATTTT. The encoded protein is CASSQALGEDTQYF.

A single count supports this clone. The V and J genes are TRBV13 and TRBJ1-2; D is perhaps TRBD1 (5 bases). The V and J ends lost 5 bases and 7 bases respectively, with 14 bases between them. The V gene's germline CDR1 is PRHDT and CDR2 FYEKMQ (reference sequence). The CDR3 contains 13 residues. The CDR3 is CASSPPGTGGYTF. The CDR3 DNA sequence: TGTGCCAGCAGCCCCCCCGGGACTGGTGGCTACACCTTC.

This chain joins TRBV7-8 and TRBJ2-1; D gene uncertain. Between the trimmed V and J ends, which lost 0 bases and 4 bases, there was a span of 7 bases. CDR1 is SGHVS, CDR2 FQNEAQ, per germline. The CDR3 loop spans 14 amino acids. This chain's CDR3 is CASSLASLYNEQFF. DNA of the CDR3: TGTGCCAGCAGCTTAGCGAGCCTTTACAATGAGCAGTTCTTC.

The V call is TRBV13, the J call TRBJ2-7, with 10 nucleotides matching TRBD1. Germline CDR1 reads PRHDT; CDR2 reads FYEKMQ (reference sequence). V was pared by 4 bases and J by 3 bases, with 6 bases of the junction left unmatched. The CDR3 totals 15 residues. This CDR3 is CASSSPGTGVYEQYV. The CDR3, as DNA: TGTGCCAGCAGCTCACCTGGGACAGGGGTCTACGAGCAGTACGTC.

The genes are TRBV18 and TRBJ2-4; D is perhaps TRBD2 (5 bases). The V end was cut by 0 bases, the J end by 4 bases, with 13 bases between. The CDR3 is 16 residues long. From germline, CDR1 is KGHSH and CDR2 LQKENI. DNA of the CDR3: TGTGCCAGCTCACCACCGCGGCTAGCCGATAAAAACATTCAGTACTTC. It is translated as CASSPPRLADKNIQYF.

This chain connects TRBV11-2 to TRBJ2-3, with 10 bases matching TRBD2. This CDR3 is built from 16 residues. Per the germline V gene, CDR1 is SGHAT and CDR2 is FQNNGV. Germline trimming cut 6 bases from V and 3 bases from J; bases unmatched to any gene: 9. CDR3 in DNA: TGTGCCAGCAGTGCAGGGACTAGCGTATGGACAGATACGCAGTATTTT. Protein sequence: CASSAGTSVWTDTQYF.

The chain couples TRBV30 to TRBJ2-4, with 9 bases identical to TRBD2. After removal of 8 bases from V and 1 base from J, the junction contained 6 bases not matched to a gene. This CDR3 spans 14 amino acids. Germline V gene data show CDR1 as GTSNPN and CDR2 as SVGIG (reference sequence). DNA of the CDR3: TGTGCCCCGGGACTAGCTGTGGCCAAAAACATTCAGTACTTC. Translation gives CAPGLAVAKNIQYF.

The sample holds a few counts of this clone. The rearrangement joins TRBV6-6 to TRBJ1-5; D is unclear. CDR1 is MNHNY, CDR2 SVGAGI, per germline (reference sequence). V gave up 3 bases and J gave up 8 bases, with 14 bases separating them. This CDR3 has 14 residues. The DNA for the CDR3 is TGTGCCAGCAGTTATGCCACGGGTTGGGAGCCCCAGCATTTT. It is translated as CASSYATGWEPQHF.

This chain connects TRBV27 to TRBJ2-7; 8 bases match TRBD2. Germline V gene data show CDR1 as MNHEY and CDR2 as SMNVEV (reference sequence). CDR3 length equals 15 residues. Trimming removed 6 bases from V and 6 bases from J; junction bases left unmatched: 13. The CDR3 protein is CASSPEAGASLEQYF. As DNA, the CDR3 is TGTGCCAGCAGCCCAGAAGCGGGAGCCTCCCTCGAGCAGTACTTC.

The rearrangement joins TRBV9 to TRBJ2-5, with 7 nucleotides matching TRBD1. Germline V lookup: CDR1 SGDLS, CDR2 YYNGEE. Trimming at V came to 6 bases and at J to 4 bases, leaving 12 bases not matched to a gene. The CDR3 has 15 residues. This CDR3 is CASTTGAADRETQYF. The CDR3 region has the DNA TGTGCCAGCACTACAGGGGCTGCGGATAGAGAGACCCAGTACTTC.

This clone was detected a few times. The chain combines TRBV7-9 with TRBJ1-4; no clear D. The V gene's germline CDR1 is SEHNR and CDR2 FQNEAQ (reference sequence). This CDR3 contains 15 residues. Trimming pared 5 bases from V and 5 bases from J, leaving 15 bases between. The CDR3 region is CASSLLSRRNEKLFF. For the CDR3, the DNA is TGTGCCAGCAGCCTACTGTCTAGGAGAAATGAAAAACTGTTTTTT.

The chain has TRBV7-6 and TRBJ1-2; maybe TRBD1 (6 bases). The CDR3 is 13 amino acids. The ends were cut back, 3 bases at V and 8 bases at J, with 13 bases in the middle. CDR1 is SGHVS and CDR2 is FNYEAQ in the germline V gene. The CDR3: CASSLTVTGGYTF. The CDR3 region has the DNA TGTGCCAGCAGCTTGACAGTGACAGGCGGCTACACCTTC.

This rearrangement joins TRBV28 to TRBJ2-7; a weak D match, TRBD2 (5 bases). CDR1 is MDHEN, CDR2 SYDVKM, per germline. The CDR3 totals 14 residues. Trimming took 2 bases from V and 4 from J, leaving 12 bases between them. For the CDR3, the DNA is TGTGCCAGCAGTTTAGTGGTCGGGGTATACGAGCAGTACTTC. Amino acid sequence: CASSLVVGVYEQYF.

J is TRBJ2-3 and V is TRBV2; TRBD1 might be the D (6 bases). The CDR3 spans 15 residues. The V gene lost 3 bases and the J gene lost 2 bases, with 12 bases spanning the gap. Germline-derived CDR1 and CDR2 are SNHLY and FYNNEI. The CDR3: CASSDQGILTDTQYF. CDR3 coding DNA: TGTGCCAGCAGTGATCAGGGGATCCTCACAGATACGCAGTATTTT.